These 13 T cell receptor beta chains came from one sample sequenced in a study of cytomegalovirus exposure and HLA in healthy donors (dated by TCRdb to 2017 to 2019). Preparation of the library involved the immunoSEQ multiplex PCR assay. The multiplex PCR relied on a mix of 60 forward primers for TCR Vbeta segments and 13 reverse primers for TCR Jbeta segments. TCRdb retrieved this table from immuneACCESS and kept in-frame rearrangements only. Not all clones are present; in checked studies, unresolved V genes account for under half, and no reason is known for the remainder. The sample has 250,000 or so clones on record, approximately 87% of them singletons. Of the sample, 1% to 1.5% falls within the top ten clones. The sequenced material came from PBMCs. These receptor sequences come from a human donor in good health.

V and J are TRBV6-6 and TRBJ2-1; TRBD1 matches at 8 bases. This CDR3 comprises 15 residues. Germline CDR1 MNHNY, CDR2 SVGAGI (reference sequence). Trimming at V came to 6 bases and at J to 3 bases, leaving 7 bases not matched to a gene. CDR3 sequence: CASRDRVRSYNEQFF. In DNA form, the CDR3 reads TGTGCCAGCAGGGACAGGGTAAGAAGCTACAATGAGCAGTTCTTC.

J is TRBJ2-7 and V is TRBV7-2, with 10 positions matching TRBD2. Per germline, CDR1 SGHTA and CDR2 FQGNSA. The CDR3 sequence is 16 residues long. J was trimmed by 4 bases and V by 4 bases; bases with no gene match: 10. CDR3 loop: CASSSLAGERLYEQYF. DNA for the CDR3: TGTGCCAGCAGCTCCCTAGCGGGAGAGCGGCTTTACGAGCAGTACTTC.

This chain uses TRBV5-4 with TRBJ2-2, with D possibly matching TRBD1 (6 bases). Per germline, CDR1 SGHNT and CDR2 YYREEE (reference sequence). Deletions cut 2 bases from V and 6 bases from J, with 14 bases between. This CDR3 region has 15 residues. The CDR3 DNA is TGTGCCAGCAGCTTTAACAGGGCATCATCCGGGGAGCTGTTTTTT. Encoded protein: CASSFNRASSGELFF.

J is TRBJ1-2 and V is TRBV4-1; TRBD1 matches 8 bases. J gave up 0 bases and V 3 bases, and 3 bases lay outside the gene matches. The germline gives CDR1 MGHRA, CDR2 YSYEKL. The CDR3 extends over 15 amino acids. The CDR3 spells CASSHPDRANYGYTF. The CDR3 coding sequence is TGCGCCAGCAGCCACCCGGACAGGGCTAACTATGGCTACACCTTC.

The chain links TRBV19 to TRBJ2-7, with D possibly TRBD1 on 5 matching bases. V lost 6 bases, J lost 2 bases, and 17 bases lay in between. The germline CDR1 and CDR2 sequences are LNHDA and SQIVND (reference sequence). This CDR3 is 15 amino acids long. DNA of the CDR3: TGTGCCAGTAGCCAGCCGCAGGGTTTAACCTACGAGCAGTACTTC. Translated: CASSQPQGLTYEQYF.

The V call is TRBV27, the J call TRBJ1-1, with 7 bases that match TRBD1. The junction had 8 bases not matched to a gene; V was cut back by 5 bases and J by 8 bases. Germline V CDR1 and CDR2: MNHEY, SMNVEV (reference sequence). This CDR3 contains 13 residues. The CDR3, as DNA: TGTGCCAGCAGTATACACAGGGGATTGGAAGCTTTCTTT. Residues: CASSIHRGLEAFF.

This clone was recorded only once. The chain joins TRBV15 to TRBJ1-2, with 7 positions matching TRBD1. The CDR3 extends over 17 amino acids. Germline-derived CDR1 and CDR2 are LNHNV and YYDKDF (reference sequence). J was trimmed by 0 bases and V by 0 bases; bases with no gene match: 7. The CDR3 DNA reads TGTGCCACCAGCAGAGATCGCGACAGGGCAGCTAACTATGGCTACACCTTC. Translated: CATSRDRDRAANYGYTF.

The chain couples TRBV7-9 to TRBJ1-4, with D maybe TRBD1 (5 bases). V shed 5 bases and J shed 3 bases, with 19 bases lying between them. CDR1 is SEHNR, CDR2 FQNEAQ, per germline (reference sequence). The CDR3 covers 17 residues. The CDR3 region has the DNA TGTGCCAGCAGCGACCGAATTGGAGGGGCCCCTAATGAAAAACTGTTTTTT. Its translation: CASSDRIGGAPNEKLFF.

CDR3 residues: CASSYFEAQETQYF. Written as DNA, the CDR3 is TGTGCCAGCAGTTATTTCGAAGCCCAAGAGACCCAGTACTTC. This chain connects TRBV6-6 to TRBJ2-5; D is undetermined. The CDR3 has 14 amino acids. V was cut by 3 bases and J by 1 base, with 9 bases left in between. Per the germline V gene, CDR1 is MNHNY and CDR2 is SVGAGI (reference sequence).

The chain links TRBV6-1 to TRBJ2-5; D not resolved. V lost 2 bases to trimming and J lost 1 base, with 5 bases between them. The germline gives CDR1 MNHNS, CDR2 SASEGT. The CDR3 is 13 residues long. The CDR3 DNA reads TGTGCCAGCAGTGAACAGATCCAAGAGACCCAGTACTTC. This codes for CASSEQIQETQYF.

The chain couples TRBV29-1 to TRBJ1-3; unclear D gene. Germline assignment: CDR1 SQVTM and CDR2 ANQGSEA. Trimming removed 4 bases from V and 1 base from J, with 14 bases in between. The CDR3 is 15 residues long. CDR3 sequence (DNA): TGCAGCGTTGGGTGGGGAGGGAGATCTGGAAACACCATATATTTT. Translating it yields CSVGWGGRSGNTIYF.

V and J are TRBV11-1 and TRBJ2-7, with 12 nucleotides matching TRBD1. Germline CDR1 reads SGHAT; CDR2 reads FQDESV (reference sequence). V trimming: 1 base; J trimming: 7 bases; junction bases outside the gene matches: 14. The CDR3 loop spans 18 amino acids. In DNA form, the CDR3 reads TGTGCCAGCAGCTTAGGGGACAGGGGGCTTTCGGAGACAGGAGAGCAGTACTTC. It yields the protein CASSLGDRGLSETGEQYF.

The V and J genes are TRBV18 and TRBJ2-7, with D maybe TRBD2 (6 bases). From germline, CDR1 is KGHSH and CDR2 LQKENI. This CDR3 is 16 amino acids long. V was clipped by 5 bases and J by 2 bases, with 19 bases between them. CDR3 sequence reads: CASSTSPGLEPYEQYF. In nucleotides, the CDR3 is TGTGCCAGCTCAACATCCCCGGGACTCGAGCCCTACGAGCAGTACTTC.